This is a list of T cell receptor beta chains from one sample in a study of blood T cell repertoires in COVID-19. Clones were read by immunoSEQ multiplex PCR, and TCRdb kept only the in-frame ones, dropping some. The sample shows roughly 180,000 clones, approximately 84% of them seen only once. Sequenced material: peripheral blood. All receptors derive from a human donor in a cohort sampled during active COVID-19. Each CDR3 is given with its conserved first and last residue.

v_gene: TRBV3-1/TRBV3-2; len: 15; CDR3aa: CASSQGTVGNQPQHF
v_gene: TRBV4-2; len: 16; CDR3aa: CASSQDQGVGYNEQFF
v_gene: TRBV5-1; len: 14; CDR3aa: CASSVGGAIYEQYF
v_gene: TRBV24-1; len: 16; CDR3aa: CATSDDRGRPNEKLFF
v_gene: TRBV27; len: 14; CDR3aa: CASLGLAGVSKQFF
v_gene: TRBV19; len: 17; CDR3aa: CASSIVAGARNGGELFF
v_gene: TRBV29-1; len: 14; CDR3aa: CSVVPRTGLGEQYF
v_gene: TRBV6-1; len: 16; CDR3aa: CASSDMAGGRHNEQFF
v_gene: TRBV4-1; len: 17; CDR3aa: CASSQDGSRGNNYGYTF
v_gene: TRBV15; len: 12; CDR3aa: CATSQGAGELFF
v_gene: TRBV7-9; len: 17; CDR3aa: CASRGTSGDRVYNEQFF
v_gene: TRBV10-1; len: 13; CDR3aa: CASSEGQGYEQYF
v_gene: TRBV6-5; len: 14; CDR3aa: CASSQVREATEAFF
v_gene: TRBV7-2; len: 13; CDR3aa: CASSHDYTGELFF
v_gene: TRBV12-3/TRBV12-4; len: 12; CDR3aa: CASTVISGELFF
v_gene: TRBV30; len: 12; CDR3aa: CAWSARNYGYTF
v_gene: TRBV11-1; len: 14; CDR3aa: CASSWQVDTDTQYF
v_gene: TRBV5-4; len: 13; CDR3aa: CASSSDRVGGYTF
v_gene: TRBV9; len: 12; CDR3aa: CASSVSGGGYTF
v_gene: TRBV5-6; len: 15; CDR3aa: CASSLAGQGHEKLFF
v_gene: TRBV5-6; len: 13; CDR3aa: CASSPRSGNEQFF
v_gene: TRBV5-6; len: 15; CDR3aa: CASSEGLASTDTQYF
v_gene: TRBV7-9; len: 15; CDR3aa: CASSLASSGGDTQYF
v_gene: TRBV9; len: 15; CDR3aa: CASSAGGQGSHEQYF
v_gene: TRBV19; len: 14; CDR3aa: CASSGAGRSYGYTF